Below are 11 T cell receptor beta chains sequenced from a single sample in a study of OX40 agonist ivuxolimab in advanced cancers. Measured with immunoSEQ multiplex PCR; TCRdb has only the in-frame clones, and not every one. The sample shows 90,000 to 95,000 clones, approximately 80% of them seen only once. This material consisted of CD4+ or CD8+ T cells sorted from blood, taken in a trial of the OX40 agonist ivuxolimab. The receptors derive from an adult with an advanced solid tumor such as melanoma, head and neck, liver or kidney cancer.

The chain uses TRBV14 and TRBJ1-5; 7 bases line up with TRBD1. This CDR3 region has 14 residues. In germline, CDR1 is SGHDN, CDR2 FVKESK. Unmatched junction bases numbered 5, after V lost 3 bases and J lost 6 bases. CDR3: CASSQTGSSQPQHF. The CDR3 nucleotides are TGTGCCAGCAGCCAGACAGGGTCCTCTCAGCCCCAGCATTTT.

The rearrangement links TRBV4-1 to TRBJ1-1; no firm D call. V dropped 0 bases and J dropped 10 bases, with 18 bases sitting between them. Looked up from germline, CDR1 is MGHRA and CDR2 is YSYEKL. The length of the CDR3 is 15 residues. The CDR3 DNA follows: TGCGCCAGCAGCCAAGATAATCAGGTCCCAGTCCGAGCTTTCTTT. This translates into CASSQDNQVPVRAFF.

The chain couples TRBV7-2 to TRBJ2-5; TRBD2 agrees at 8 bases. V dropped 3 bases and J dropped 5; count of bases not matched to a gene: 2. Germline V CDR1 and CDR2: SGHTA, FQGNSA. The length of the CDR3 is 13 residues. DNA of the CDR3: TGTGCCAGCAGCTTTGAGCGGGGGGAGACCCAGTACTTC. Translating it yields CASSFERGETQYF.

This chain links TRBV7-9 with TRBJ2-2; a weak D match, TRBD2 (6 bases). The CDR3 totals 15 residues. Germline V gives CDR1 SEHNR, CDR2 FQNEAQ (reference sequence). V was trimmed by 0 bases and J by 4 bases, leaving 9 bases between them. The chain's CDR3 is CASSLAASATGELFF. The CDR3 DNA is TGTGCCAGCAGCTTAGCTGCTAGCGCCACCGGGGAGCTGTTTTTT.

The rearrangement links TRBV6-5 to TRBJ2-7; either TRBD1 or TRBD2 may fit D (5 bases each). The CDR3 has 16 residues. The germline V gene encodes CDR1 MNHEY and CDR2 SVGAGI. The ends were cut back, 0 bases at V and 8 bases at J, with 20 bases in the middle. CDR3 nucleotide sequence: TGTGCCAGCAGTTACTCGAGGGACGGTAGTCGTGGTAAGCAGTACTTC. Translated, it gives CASSYSRDGSRGKQYF.

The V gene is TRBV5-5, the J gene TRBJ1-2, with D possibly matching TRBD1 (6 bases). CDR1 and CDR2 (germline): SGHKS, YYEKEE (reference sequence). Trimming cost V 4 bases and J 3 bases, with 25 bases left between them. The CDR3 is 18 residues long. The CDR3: CASSRSGRGGGGDYGYTF. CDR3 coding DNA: TGTGCCAGCAGCCGTAGCGGACGGGGGGGCGGAGGCGACTATGGCTACACCTTC.

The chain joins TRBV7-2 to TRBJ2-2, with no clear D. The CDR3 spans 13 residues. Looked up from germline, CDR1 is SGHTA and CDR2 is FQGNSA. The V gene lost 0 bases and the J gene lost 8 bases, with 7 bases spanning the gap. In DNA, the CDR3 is TGTGCCAGCAGCTTAGCGTCACAGGGGGAGCTGTTTTTT. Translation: CASSLASQGELFF.

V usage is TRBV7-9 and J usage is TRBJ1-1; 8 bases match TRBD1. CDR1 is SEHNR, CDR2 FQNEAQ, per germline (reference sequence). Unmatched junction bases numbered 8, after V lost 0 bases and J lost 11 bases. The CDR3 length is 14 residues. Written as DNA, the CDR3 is TGTGCCAGCAGCTTAGCTGGACAGGGAAATTCGGCTTTCTTT. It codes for CASSLAGQGNSAFF. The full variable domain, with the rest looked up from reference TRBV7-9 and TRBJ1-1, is DTGVSQNPRHKITKRGQNVTFRCDPISEHNRLYWYRQTLGQGPEFLTYFQNEAQLEKSRLLSDRFSAERPKGSFSTLEIQRTEQGDSAMYLCASSLAGQGNSAFFGQGTRLTVV.

CDR3 sequence (DNA): TGCAGCGAACCCCCGCTCCAGGGAGAGCAGTACGTC. It specifies CSEPPLQGEQYV. The chain links TRBV29-1 to TRBJ2-7; tentatively, D is TRBD1 (5 bases). With 7 bases removed from V and 7 bases from J, the gap between germline ends came to 17 bases. CDR3 length: 12 amino acids. CDR1 is SQVTM, CDR2 ANQGSEA, per germline.

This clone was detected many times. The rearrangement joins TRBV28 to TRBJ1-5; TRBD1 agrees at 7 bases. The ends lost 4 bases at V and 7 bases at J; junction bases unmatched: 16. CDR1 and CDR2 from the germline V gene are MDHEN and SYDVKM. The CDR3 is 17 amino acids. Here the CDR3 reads CASSSQTGQIFEQPQHF. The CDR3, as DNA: TGTGCCAGCAGTTCCCAGACAGGGCAGATTTTTGAGCAGCCCCAGCATTTT.

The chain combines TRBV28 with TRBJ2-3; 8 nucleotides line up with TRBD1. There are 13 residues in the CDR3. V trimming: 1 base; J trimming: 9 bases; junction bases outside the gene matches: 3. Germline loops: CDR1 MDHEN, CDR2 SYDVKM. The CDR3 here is CASSLFGQGTQYF. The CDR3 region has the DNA TGTGCCAGCAGTTTATTCGGACAGGGCACGCAGTATTTT.